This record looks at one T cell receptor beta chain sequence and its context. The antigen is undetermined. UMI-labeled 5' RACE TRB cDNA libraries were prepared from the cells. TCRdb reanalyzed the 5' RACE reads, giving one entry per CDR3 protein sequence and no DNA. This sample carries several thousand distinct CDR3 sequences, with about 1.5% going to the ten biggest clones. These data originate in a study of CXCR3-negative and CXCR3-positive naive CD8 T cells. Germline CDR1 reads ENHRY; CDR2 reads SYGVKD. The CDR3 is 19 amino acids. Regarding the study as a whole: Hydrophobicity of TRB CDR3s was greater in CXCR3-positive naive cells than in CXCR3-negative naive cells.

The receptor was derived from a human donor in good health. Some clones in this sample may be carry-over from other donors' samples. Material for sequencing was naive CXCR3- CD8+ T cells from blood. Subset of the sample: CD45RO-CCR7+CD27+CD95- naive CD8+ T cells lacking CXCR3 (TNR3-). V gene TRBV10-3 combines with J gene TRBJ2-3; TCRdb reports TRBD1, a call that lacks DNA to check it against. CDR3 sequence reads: CAISESDSDRDSTTDTQYF.